This is a list of T cell receptor beta chains from one sample in a study of beta chain features in type 1 diabetes. Clones were read by immunoSEQ multiplex PCR, and TCRdb kept only the in-frame ones, dropping some. This table holds about 410,000 clones, about 14% found once. Sequenced: naive CD4+ T cells from blood. The source is a man between 25 and 39 years old in good health. The CDR3 runs from the conserved cysteine through the conserved F or W. The order of the fields is J gene, V gene, CDR3 length, D gene, clone size, CDR3 DNA, CDR3 protein. D genes are given only for firm matches. The size of a clone is reported for some rows only, either as once, few or many, or as a class for expanded clones.

TRBJ2-7,TRBV6-5,12,-,few,TGTGCCAGCACCCGGCTCCGTGGCGAGCAGTACTTC,CASTRLRGEQYF
TRBJ1-2,TRBV7-2,13,TRBD1,few,TGTGCCAGCAGAAAGGGACAGGCAAATGGCTACACCTTC,CASRKGQANGYTF
TRBJ1-4,TRBV4-3,14,-,few,TGCGCCAGCGGTGAGGAGGCAACTAATGAAAAACTGTTTTTT,CASGEEATNEKLFF
TRBJ2-5,TRBV4-3,15,-,-,TGCGCCAGCAGCCGGACTGTACTTGCACAAGAGACCCAGTACTTC,CASSRTVLAQETQYF
TRBJ2-1,TRBV13,15,-,few,TGTGCCAGCAGCTTAGGTAGGGGTTCCTACAATGAGCAGTTCTTC,CASSLGRGSYNEQFF
TRBJ1-5,TRBV5-6,14,-,few,TGTGCCAGCAGCTTGGTGGGGCGCAATCAGCCCCAGCATTTT,CASSLVGRNQPQHF
TRBJ2-2,TRBV6-5,12,-,few,TGTGCCAGCAGTTACTCTGGGGGGGAGCTGTTTTTT,CASSYSGGELFF
TRBJ2-1,TRBV7-2,16,TRBD2,-,TGTGCCAGCAGCCCGTTAACCAGCGGGGGCTGGAATGAGCAGTTCTTC,CASSPLTSGGWNEQFF
TRBJ1-1,TRBV29-1,13,TRBD1,-,TGCAGCGTTGTCCCCGGGACAGGTTTCGAAGCTTTCTTT,CSVVPGTGFEAFF
TRBJ1-1,TRBV30,12,-,few,TGTGCCTGGAGGTTTTTACACACTGAAGCTTTCTTT,CAWRFLHTEAFF
TRBJ1-1,TRBV5-4,16,-,-,TGTGCCAGCAGCTCCAAGGCTACTAGGGTGGACACTGAAGCTTTCTTT,CASSSKATRVDTEAFF
TRBJ2-1,TRBV4-2,13,-,few,TGTGCCAGCAGCCAATCGAAGCGAGGTGAGCAGTTCTTC,CASSQSKRGEQFF
TRBJ1-5,TRBV6-1,14,TRBD1,-,TGTGCCAGCAGTGTCAGGGGGCGAGGTCAGCCCCAGCATTTT,CASSVRGRGQPQHF
TRBJ2-3,TRBV4-3,16,-,few,TGCGCCAGCAGCCAAGTTGGTATTGGAGGAAGGGATACGCAGTATTTT,CASSQVGIGGRDTQYF
TRBJ2-1,TRBV9,13,TRBD1,-,TGTGCCAGCAGCGGGACAGGGTTGGATGAGCAGTTCTTC,CASSGTGLDEQFF
TRBJ1-4,TRBV4-1,14,-,-,TGCGCCAGCAGCCAGGGGGCCGGAACCGAAAAACTGTTTTTT,CASSQGAGTEKLFF
TRBJ2-5,TRBV29-1,15,TRBD1,-,TGCAGCGTCACACACGGACAGGGGGTCAAGGCGACCCAGTACTTC,CSVTHGQGVKATQYF
TRBJ2-1,TRBV18,15,-,few,TGTGCCAGCTCACCCCTCCCTATAGGAGGCAATGAGCAGTTCTTC,CASSPLPIGGNEQFF
TRBJ2-3,TRBV11-2,13,-,few,TGTGCCAGCAGCTTAGGCCGGGTAGATACGCAGTATTTT,CASSLGRVDTQYF
TRBJ2-3,TRBV5-5,14,TRBD1,few,TGTGCCGTCCAACAGGGGAGAGGCACAGATACGCAGTATTTT,CAVQQGRGTDTQYF
TRBJ1-1,TRBV7-2,15,-,once,TGTGCCAGCAGCTTAGGCCGGAAGGTGAACACTGAAGCTTTCTTT,CASSLGRKVNTEAFF
TRBJ2-4,TRBV7-8,16,-,-,TGTGCCAGCAGCTCCGGACAGACACTAGCCAAAAACATTCAGTACTTC,CASSSGQTLAKNIQYF
TRBJ2-3,TRBV5-4,13,-,-,TGTGCCAGCAGCTTGGAAGGGAAAGATACGCAGTATTTT,CASSLEGKDTQYF
TRBJ2-5,TRBV5-1,16,-,few,TGCGCCAGCAGCCCCCCGGGGGCTCGGGGAAAAGAGACCCAGTACTTC,CASSPPGARGKETQYF
TRBJ2-5,TRBV7-6,13,-,-,TGTGCCAGCAGCTTTGGGAGAGCGGAGACCCAGTACTTC,CASSFGRAETQYF
TRBJ1-5,TRBV29-1,14,TRBD1,few,TGCAGCGTCTCGACAGGGACTAGCAATCAGCCCCAGCATTTT,CSVSTGTSNQPQHF
TRBJ1-5,TRBV6-6,16,-,-,TGTGCCAGCAGTTACCCTGCGTTGGGAGGCGATCAGCCCCAGCATTTT,CASSYPALGGDQPQHF
TRBJ2-3,TRBV7-3,15,TRBD2,few,TGTGCCAGCAGCTCCCCGGGACTAGCCCCAGATACGCAGTATTTT,CASSSPGLAPDTQYF
TRBJ2-3,TRBV7-2,17,TRBD2,few,TGTGCCAGCAGCCCGAGACTAGCGGGTCCTTGGGGAGATACGCAGTATTTT,CASSPRLAGPWGDTQYF
TRBJ1-2,TRBV7-9,13,-,few,TGTGCCAGCAGCCCGACATTCGCGAAGGGCTACACCTTC,CASSPTFAKGYTF
TRBJ2-3,TRBV15,15,-,few,TGTGCCACCAGCAGAGATGGACAGTTCACAGATACGCAGTATTTT,CATSRDGQFTDTQYF
TRBJ1-5,TRBV6-5,13,TRBD1,few,TGTGCCAGCAGACAGGGGAAGGATCAGCCCCAGCATTTT,CASRQGKDQPQHF
TRBJ2-2,TRBV18,15,TRBD1,-,TGTGCCAGCTCCACCGGGACAGGGGACACCGGGGAGCTGTTTTTT,CASSTGTGDTGELFF
TRBJ2-3,TRBV5-6,16,-,-,TGTGCCAGCAGCCCGAATTCACCCTGGGGCACAGATACGCAGTATTTT,CASSPNSPWGTDTQYF
TRBJ2-1,TRBV6-5,10,-,-,TGTGCCAGCGGGGACATCGGGCCGTTCTTC,CASGDIGPFF
TRBJ1-2,TRBV4-3,13,TRBD1,few,TGCGCCAGCAAGGGACAGGGTCACTATGGCTACACCTTC,CASKGQGHYGYTF
TRBJ2-3,TRBV7-2,16,-,-,TGTGCCAGCAGCTTAAGCTGGGGGGGCCGGGTAGATACGCAGTATTTT,CASSLSWGGRVDTQYF
TRBJ2-3,TRBV5-4,15,-,-,TGTGCCAGCAGCCCGGGGACGTCTAGTACGGATACGCAGTATTTT,CASSPGTSSTDTQYF
TRBJ2-2,TRBV30,15,-,-,TGTGCCTGGAGCTCAGGGGCAGGGTACACCGGGGAGCTGTTTTTT,CAWSSGAGYTGELFF
TRBJ1-1,TRBV30,16,-,-,TGTGCCTGGAGTCCCCTTTCCCTCCAGCGGAACACTGAAGCTTTCTTT,CAWSPLSLQRNTEAFF
TRBJ2-1,TRBV7-2,18,TRBD2,few,TGTGCCAGCAGCTTAGGCTGGGGTATAGCGGGAGGTTACAATGAGCAGTTCTTC,CASSLGWGIAGGYNEQFF
TRBJ2-7,TRBV7-2,14,-,few,TGTGCCAGCAGCTTAGCGAGAATGTCCTACGAGCAGTACTTC,CASSLARMSYEQYF
TRBJ2-7,TRBV6-6,14,-,few,TGTGCCAGCAGTTACGAGGACGGAGTCTACGAGCAGTACTTC,CASSYEDGVYEQYF
TRBJ2-2,TRBV4-3,15,-,-,TGCGCCAGCAGCTGGGGACCGGAGAACACCGGGGAGCTGTTTTTT,CASSWGPENTGELFF
TRBJ1-1,TRBV30,13,TRBD1,-,TGTGCCTGGAGTCGACAGGGAAGGACTGAAGCTTTCTTT,CAWSRQGRTEAFF
TRBJ2-3,TRBV9,15,-,-,TGTGCCAGCAGCGTACGTTCCGGGAGCACAGATACGCAGTATTTT,CASSVRSGSTDTQYF
TRBJ2-1,TRBV7-8,18,-,few,TGTGCCAGCAGCCAACCCGTCCTCCCTATTAACAGGGAAACTAGAGGCTTCTTC,CASSQPVLPINRETRGFF
TRBJ2-1,TRBV7-2,14,-,few,TGTGCCAGCAGCTTAGGCACCTTCCAAGTCCAGCCGTTCTTC,CASSLGTFQVQPFF
TRBJ2-7,TRBV11-2,15,TRBD2,-,TGTGCCAGCAGCTTAGCTAGCGGCGGCTACTACGAGCAGTACTTC,CASSLASGGYYEQYF
TRBJ2-7,TRBV19,14,TRBD1,-,TGTGCCAGTAGTATATCCGGGACAGGCTACGAGCAGTACTTC,CASSISGTGYEQYF
TRBJ2-7,TRBV5-1,15,-,-,TGCGCCAGCAGCTTGGCGGGGGACAGCCTCTACGAGCAGTACTTC,CASSLAGDSLYEQYF
TRBJ2-1,TRBV19,14,TRBD2,few,TGTGCCAGTAGTAACGGACTAGCGTACAATGAGCAGTTCTTC,CASSNGLAYNEQFF
TRBJ1-2,TRBV30,15,TRBD1,few,TGTGCCTGGAGTCGGGACAGGGGGCCGCTTTATGGCTACACCTTC,CAWSRDRGPLYGYTF